The 11 T cell receptor beta chains presented below share a single source sample, sequenced in a study of breast tumors, draining lymph nodes, adjacent tissues. MiXCR, applied by TCRdb to the multiplex PCR reads, yields one record per CDR3 protein. The repertoire holds under 300,000 distinct CDR3 sequences, roughly a third seen once, with about 3.9% in the top ten. Breast cancer patients provided tissue from their axillary draining lymph nodes. Sequencing used axillary lymph node tissue. The receptors derive from a female donor with breast cancer. Some clones in this sample may be carry-over from other donors' samples.

This clonotype appeared many times. V and J are TRBV5-1 and TRBJ2-2, with D maybe TRBD1 (5 bases). Germline-derived CDR1 and CDR2 are SGHRS and YFSETQ. Trimming took 4 bases from V and 0 from J, leaving 25 bases between them. The CDR3 has 20 amino acids. This CDR3 reads CASSPNPPVGHRTNTGELFF. The CDR3 DNA reads as TGCGCCAGCAGCCCTAACCCACCCGTCGGACACAGAACGAACACCGGGGAGCTGTTTTTT.

A few counts support this clonotype. The V gene is TRBV6-1, the J gene TRBJ2-3, with 10 bases matching TRBD1. CDR1 MNHNS and CDR2 SASEGT come from the germline V gene. The CDR3 is 14 amino acids. Trimming took 10 bases from V and 3 from J; bases not matched to a gene: 7. DNA of the CDR3: TGTGCCACTAAAGACAGGGGGCAGACAGATACGCAGTATTTT. This gives the protein CATKDRGQTDTQYF.

In its sample, this clonotype was seen many times. In DNA, the CDR3 is TGTGCCAGCAGCTCCCACGCCCGACTAGCGGGGGGACAAGAGACCCAGTACTTC. Protein product: CASSSHARLAGGQETQYF. The V call is TRBV7-8, the J call TRBJ2-5; 13 nucleotides agree with TRBD2. From germline, CDR1 is SGHVS and CDR2 FQNEAQ. The V and J ends lost 4 bases and 2 bases, in that order; junction bases with no gene match: 10. The CDR3 sequence is 18 residues long.

This chain links TRBV2 with TRBJ2-5; maybe TRBD2 (7 bases). CDR3 length equals 15 residues. The germline CDR1 and CDR2 sequences are SNHLY and FYNNEI. Trimming removed 4 bases from V and 9 bases from J, with 21 bases in between. The CDR3 DNA reads TGTGCCAGCAGTGCAAGGGGCGGGGGCAATCAGCCCCAGTACTTC. This codes for CASSARGGGNQPQYF.

This clonotype appeared many times. The V call is TRBV20-1, the J call TRBJ2-1; 9 bases fit TRBD2. The CDR3 spans 15 residues. V was pared by 3 bases and J by 4 bases, with 7 bases of the junction left unmatched. The germline V gene encodes CDR1 DFQATT and CDR2 SNEGSKA (reference sequence). CDR3 nucleotides: TGCAGTGCTAGTCTAGGGCTAGCGGGGTACAATGAGCAGTTCTTC. Translating it yields CSASLGLAGYNEQFF.

The V gene is TRBV20-1, the J gene TRBJ1-6; a weak D match, TRBD1 (5 bases). This CDR3 is built from 14 residues. Looked up from germline, CDR1 is DFQATT and CDR2 is SNEGSKA (reference sequence). V lost 5 bases, J lost 10 bases, and 18 bases lay in between. Written as DNA, the CDR3 is TGCAGTGCTTCCGGGACTAGCGGGGCATCACCCCTCCACTTT. This translates into CSASGTSGASPLHF.

This clonotype appeared many times. The CDR3 DNA sequence: TGTGCCAGTAGTATAGATCATCGGGCGTCGAGCAATCAGCCCCAGCATTTT. Its translation is CASSIDHRASSNQPQHF. The V call is TRBV19, the J call TRBJ1-5; D is unclear. Per the germline V gene, CDR1 is LNHDA and CDR2 is SQIVND (reference sequence). This CDR3 is built from 17 residues. V lost 0 bases to trimming and J lost 1 base, with 13 bases between them.

This clonotype has just a few counts. This chain links TRBV10-3 with TRBJ1-1; TRBD1 matches at 7 bases. CDR1 is ENHRY and CDR2 is SYGVKD in the germline V gene. Losses at the gene ends were 6 bases for V and 6 bases for J; bases not matched to a gene: 7. There are 13 residues in the CDR3. CDR3 sequence reads: CAIRKKQGSEAFF. CDR3 bases: TGTGCCATCAGGAAGAAACAGGGGTCTGAAGCTTTCTTT.

This clonotype came up many times. V usage is TRBV4-2 and J usage is TRBJ1-4, with 12 bases lining up with TRBD1. The CDR3 contains 18 residues. The V and J ends lost 0 bases and 1 base, in that order; junction bases with no gene match: 3. The germline V gene has CDR1 LGHNA and CDR2 YNFKEQ. CDR3 sequence reads: CASSQEGTGGGTNEKLFF. The CDR3 DNA reads as TGTGCCAGCAGCCAAGAAGGGACAGGGGGCGGAACTAATGAAAAACTGTTTTTT.

As for this clonotype: The CDR3 does not close with the conserved phenylalanine or tryptophan, likely indicating a read error. The chain employs TRBV2 and TRBJ2-1, with D possibly matching TRBD1 (6 bases). With 8 bases removed from V and 9 bases from J, the gap between germline ends came to 11 bases. Germline lookup yields CDR1 SNHLY and CDR2 FYNNEI. CDR3 length: 11 residues. CDR3 amino acids: CASVVTGEQFL. CDR3 DNA sequence: TGTGCCAGCGTAGTGACAGGTGAGCAGTTCCTC.

About this clonotype itself: An end of the junction differs from the germline gene, which may be a read error. V is TRBV6-6 and J is TRBJ2-5; D might be TRBD2 (6 bases). Germline CDR1 and CDR2: MNHNY and SVGAGI (reference sequence). The CDR3 runs 13 residues. The CDR3 sequence: CAGSHSGLETQYF. DNA for the CDR3: TGTGCCGGCAGTCACTCGGGACTAGAGACCCAGTACTTC.